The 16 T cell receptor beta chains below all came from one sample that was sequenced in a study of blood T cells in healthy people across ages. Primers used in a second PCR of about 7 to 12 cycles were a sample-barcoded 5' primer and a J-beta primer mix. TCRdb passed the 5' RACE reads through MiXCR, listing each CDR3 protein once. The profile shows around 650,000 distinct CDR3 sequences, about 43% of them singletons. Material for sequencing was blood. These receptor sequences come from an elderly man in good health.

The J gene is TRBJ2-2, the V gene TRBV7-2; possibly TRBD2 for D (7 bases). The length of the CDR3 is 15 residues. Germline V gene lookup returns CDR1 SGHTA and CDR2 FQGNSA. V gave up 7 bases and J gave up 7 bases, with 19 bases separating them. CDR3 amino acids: CASTEVGGPGGELFF. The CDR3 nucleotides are TGTGCCAGCACCGAAGTCGGGGGGCCGGGCGGGGAGCTGTTTTTT.

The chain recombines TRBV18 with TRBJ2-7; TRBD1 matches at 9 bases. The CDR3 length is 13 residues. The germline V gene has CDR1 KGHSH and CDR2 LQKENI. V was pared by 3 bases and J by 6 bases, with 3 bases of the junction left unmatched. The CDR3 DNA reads TGTGCCAGCTCACCGGGACAGGGCGGCGAGCAGTACTTC. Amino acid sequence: CASSPGQGGEQYF.

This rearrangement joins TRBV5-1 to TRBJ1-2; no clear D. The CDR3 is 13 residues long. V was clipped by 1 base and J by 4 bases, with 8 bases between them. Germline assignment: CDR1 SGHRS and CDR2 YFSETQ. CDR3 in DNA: TGCGCCAGCAGCTTGCTCGGTCGCTATGGCTACACCTTC. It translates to CASSLLGRYGYTF.

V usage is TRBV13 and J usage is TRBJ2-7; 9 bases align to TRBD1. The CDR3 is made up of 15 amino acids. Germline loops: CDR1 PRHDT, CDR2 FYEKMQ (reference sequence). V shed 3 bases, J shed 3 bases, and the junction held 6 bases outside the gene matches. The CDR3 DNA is TGTGCCAGCAGCTTCCGGGACAGGGTCCTCTACGAGCAGTACTTC. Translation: CASSFRDRVLYEQYF.

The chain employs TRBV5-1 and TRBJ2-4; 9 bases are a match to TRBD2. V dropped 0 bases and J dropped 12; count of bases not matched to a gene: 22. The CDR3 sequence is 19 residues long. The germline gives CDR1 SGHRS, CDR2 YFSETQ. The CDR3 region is CASSLGATSGYLAKDTQYF. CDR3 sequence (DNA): TGCGCCAGCAGCTTGGGGGCGACTAGCGGCTACCTAGCCAAAGACACTCAGTACTTC.

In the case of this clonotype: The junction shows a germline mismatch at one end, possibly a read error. The CDR3 DNA reads TGTGCCACGACCAACTACCGGGAGATGGAAGAGACCCTGTACTTC. Translation: CATTNYREMEETLYF. The chain employs TRBV7-9 and TRBJ2-5; TRBD2 is a possible D gene (6 bases). The germline CDR1 and CDR2 sequences are SEHNR and FQNEAQ (reference sequence). This CDR3 contains 15 residues.

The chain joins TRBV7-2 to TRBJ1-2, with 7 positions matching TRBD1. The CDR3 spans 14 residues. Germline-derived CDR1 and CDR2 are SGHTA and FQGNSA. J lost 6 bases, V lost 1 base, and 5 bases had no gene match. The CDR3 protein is CASSLVLGQDGYTF. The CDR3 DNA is TGTGCCAGCAGCTTAGTCTTAGGACAGGATGGCTACACCTTC.

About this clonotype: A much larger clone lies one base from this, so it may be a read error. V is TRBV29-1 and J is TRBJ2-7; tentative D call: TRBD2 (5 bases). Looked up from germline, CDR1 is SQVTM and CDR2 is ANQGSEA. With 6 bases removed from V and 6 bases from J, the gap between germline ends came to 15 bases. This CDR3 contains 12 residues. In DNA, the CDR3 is TGCAGCGTACTCAGGACTTGGGGCGAGCAGTACTTC. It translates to CSVLRTWGEQYF.

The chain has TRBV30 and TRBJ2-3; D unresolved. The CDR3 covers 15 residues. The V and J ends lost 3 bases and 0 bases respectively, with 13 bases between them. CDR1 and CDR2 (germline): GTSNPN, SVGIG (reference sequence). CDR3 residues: CAWSISLTSTDTQYF. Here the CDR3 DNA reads TGTGCCTGGAGCATCAGCTTGACTAGCACAGATACGCAGTATTTT.

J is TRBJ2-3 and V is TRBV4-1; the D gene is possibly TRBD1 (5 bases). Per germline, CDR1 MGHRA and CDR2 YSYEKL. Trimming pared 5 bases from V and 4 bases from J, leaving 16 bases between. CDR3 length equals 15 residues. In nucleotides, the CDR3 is TGCGCCAGCAGCGTGCGGTGGGGCTCCGCAGATACGCAGTATTTT. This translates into CASSVRWGSADTQYF.

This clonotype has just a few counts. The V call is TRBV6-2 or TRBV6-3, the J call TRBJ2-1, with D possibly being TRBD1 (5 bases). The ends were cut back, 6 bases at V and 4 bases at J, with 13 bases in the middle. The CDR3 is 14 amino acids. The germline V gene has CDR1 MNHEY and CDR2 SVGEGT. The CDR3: CASRPLDSYNEQFF. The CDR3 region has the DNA TGTGCCAGCAGGCCTCTAGACAGTTACAATGAGCAGTTCTTC.

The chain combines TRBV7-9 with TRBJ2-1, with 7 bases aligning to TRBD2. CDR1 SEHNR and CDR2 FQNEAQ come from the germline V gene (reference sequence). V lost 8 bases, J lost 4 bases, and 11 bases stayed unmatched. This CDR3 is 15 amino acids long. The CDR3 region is CASRGGEPKYNEQFF. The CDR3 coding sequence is TGTGCCAGCCGTGGGGGGGAACCTAAATACAATGAGCAGTTCTTC.

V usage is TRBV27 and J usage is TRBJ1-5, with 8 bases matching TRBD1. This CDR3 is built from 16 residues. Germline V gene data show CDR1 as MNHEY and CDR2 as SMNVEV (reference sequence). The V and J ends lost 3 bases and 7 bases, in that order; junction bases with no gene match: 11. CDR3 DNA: TGTGCCAGCAGTTTGGACAGGACAGGGAATGTGCAGCCCCAGCATTTT. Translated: CASSLDRTGNVQPQHF.

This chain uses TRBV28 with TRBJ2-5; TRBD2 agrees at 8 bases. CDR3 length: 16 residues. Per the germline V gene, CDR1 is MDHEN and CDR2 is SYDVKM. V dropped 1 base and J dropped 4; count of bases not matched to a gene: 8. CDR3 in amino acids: CASSLFAAGVPETQYF. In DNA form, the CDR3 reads TGTGCCAGCAGTTTATTCGCAGCGGGAGTTCCAGAGACCCAGTACTTC. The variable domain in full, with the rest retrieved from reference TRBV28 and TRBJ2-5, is DVKVTQSSRYLVKRTGEKVFLECVQDMDHENMFWYRQDPGLGLRLIYFSYDVKMKEKGDIPEGYSVSREKKERFSLILESASTNQTSMYLCASSLFAAGVPETQYFGPGTRLLVL.

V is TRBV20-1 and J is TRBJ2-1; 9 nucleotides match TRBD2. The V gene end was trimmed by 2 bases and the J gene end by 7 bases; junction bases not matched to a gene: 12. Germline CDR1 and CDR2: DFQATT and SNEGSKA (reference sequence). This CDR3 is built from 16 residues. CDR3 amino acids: CSARSWAGGLWNEQFF. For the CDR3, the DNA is TGCAGTGCTAGATCTTGGGCGGGGGGGCTCTGGAATGAGCAGTTCTTC.

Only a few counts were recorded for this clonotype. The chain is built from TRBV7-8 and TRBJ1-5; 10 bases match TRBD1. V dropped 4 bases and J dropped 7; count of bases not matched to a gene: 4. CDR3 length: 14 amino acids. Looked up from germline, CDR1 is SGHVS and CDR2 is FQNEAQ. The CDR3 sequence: CASSSRDRGQPQHF. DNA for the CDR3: TGTGCCAGCAGCTCCCGGGACAGGGGACAGCCCCAGCATTTT.